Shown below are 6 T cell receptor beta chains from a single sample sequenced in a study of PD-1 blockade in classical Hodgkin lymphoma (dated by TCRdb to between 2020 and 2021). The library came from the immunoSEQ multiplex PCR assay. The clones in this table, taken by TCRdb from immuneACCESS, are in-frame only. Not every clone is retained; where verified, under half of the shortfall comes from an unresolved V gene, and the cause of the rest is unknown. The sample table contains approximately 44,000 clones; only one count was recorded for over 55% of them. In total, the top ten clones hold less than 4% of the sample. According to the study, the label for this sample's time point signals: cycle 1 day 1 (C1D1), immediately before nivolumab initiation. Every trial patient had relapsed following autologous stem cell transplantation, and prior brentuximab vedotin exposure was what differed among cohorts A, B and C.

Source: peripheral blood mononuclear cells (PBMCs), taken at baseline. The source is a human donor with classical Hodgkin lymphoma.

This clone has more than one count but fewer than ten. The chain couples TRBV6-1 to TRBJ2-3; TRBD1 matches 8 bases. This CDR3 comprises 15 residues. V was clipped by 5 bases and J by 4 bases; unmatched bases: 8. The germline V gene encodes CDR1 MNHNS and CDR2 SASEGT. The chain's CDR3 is CASSRQTGVPDTQYF. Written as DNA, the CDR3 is TGTGCCAGCAGTCGACAGACAGGGGTCCCAGATACGCAGTATTTT.

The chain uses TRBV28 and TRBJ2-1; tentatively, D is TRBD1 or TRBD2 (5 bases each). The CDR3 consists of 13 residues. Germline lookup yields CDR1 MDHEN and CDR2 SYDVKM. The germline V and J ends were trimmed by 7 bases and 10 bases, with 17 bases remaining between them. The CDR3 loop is CASTLKGWGEQFF. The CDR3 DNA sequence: TGTGCCAGCACCCTAAAGGGTTGGGGGGAGCAGTTCTTC.

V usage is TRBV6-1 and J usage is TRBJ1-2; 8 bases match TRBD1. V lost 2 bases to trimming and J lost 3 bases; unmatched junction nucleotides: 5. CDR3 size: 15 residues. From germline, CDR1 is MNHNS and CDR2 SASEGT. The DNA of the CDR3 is TGTGCCAGCAGTGAAAACAGGGGGAACTACTATGGCTACACCTTC. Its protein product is CASSENRGNYYGYTF.

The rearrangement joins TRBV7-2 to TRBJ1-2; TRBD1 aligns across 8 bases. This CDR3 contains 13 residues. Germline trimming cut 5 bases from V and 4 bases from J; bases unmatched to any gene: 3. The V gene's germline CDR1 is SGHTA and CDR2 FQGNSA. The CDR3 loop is CASSLGQVYGYTF. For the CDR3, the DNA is TGTGCCAGCAGCCTGGGACAGGTCTATGGCTACACCTTC.

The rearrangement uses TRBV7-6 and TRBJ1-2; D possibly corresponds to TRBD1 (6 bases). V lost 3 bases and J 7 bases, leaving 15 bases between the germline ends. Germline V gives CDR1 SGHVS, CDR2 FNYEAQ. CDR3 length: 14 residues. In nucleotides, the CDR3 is TGTGCCAGCAGCTTCCAACAGGGTACGAGTGGCTACACCTTC. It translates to CASSFQQGTSGYTF.

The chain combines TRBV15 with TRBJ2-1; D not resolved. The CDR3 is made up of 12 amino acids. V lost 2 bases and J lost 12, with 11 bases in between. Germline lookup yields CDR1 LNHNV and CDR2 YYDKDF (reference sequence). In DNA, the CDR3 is TGTGCCACCAGCAGAACGTCGGGTGGGCAGTTCTTC. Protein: CATSRTSGGQFF.